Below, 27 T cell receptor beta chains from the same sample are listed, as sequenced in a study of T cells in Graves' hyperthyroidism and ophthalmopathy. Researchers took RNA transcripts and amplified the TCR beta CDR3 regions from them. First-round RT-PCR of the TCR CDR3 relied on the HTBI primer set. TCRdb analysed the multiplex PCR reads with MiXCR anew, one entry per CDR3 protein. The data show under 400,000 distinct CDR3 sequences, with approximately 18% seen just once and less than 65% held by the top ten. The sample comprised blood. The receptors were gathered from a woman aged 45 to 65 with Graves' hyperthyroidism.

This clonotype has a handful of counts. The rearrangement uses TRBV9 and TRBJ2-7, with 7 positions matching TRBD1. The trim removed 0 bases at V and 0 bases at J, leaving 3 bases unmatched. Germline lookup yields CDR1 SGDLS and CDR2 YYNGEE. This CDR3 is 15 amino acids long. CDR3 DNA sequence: TGTGCCAGCAGCGTAGCCACAGGGGTCTCCTACGAGCAGTACTTC. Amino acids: CASSVATGVSYEQYF.

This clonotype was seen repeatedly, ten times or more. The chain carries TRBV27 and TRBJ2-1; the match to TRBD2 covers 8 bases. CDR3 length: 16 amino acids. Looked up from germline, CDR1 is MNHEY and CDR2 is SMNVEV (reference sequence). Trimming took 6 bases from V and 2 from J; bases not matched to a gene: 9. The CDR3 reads CASSPGGGRAYNEQFF. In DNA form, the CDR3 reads TGTGCCAGCAGCCCCGGGGGGGGTCGCGCCTACAATGAGCAGTTCTTC.

The CDR3 region is CASSDGQRYNSPLHF. Written as DNA, the CDR3 is TGTGCCAGCAGTGATGGGCAGCGCTATAATTCACCCCTCCACTTT. This chain uses TRBV2 with TRBJ1-6; D unclear. The length of the CDR3 is 15 residues. V lost 3 bases, J lost 3 bases, and 9 bases lay in between. Looked up from germline, CDR1 is SNHLY and CDR2 is FYNNEI.

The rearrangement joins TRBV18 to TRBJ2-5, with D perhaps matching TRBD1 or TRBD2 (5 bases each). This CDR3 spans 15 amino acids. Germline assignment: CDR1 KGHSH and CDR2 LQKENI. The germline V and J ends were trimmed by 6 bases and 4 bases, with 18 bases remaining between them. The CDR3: CASSPAGSRGETQYF. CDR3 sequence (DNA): TGTGCCAGCTCCCCCGCAGGGAGCCGCGGAGAGACCCAGTACTTC.

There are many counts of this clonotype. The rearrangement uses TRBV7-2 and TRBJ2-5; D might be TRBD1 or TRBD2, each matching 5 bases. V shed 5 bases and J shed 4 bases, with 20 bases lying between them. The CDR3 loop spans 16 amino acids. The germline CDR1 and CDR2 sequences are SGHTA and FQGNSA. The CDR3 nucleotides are TGTGCCAGCAGCAGACCTGACCTAGTGGGGACAGAGACCCAGTACTTC. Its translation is CASSRPDLVGTETQYF.

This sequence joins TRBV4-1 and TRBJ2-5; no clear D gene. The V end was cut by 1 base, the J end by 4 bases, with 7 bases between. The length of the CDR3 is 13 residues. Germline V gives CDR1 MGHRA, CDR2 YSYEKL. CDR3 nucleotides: TGCGCCAGCAGCCAAGGCCGGAGAGAGACCCAGTACTTC. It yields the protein CASSQGRRETQYF.

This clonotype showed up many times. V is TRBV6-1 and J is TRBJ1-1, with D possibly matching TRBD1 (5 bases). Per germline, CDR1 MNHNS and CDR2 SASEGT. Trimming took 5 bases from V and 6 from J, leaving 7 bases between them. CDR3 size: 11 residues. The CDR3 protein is CASSSTAEAFF. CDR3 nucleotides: TGTGCCAGCAGTTCGACAGCTGAAGCTTTCTTT.

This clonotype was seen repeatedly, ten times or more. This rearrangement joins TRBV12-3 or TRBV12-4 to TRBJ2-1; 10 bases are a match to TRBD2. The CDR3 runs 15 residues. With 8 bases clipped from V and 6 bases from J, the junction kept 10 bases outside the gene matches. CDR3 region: CASLGPAGGPNEQFF. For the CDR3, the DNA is TGTGCCAGCCTCGGGCCAGCGGGAGGGCCCAATGAGCAGTTCTTC.

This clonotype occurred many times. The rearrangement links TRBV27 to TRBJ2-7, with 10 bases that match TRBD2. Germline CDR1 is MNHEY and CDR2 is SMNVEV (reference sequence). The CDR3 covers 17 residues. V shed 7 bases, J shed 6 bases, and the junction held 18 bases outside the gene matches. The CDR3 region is CASISLGASGSGGEQYF. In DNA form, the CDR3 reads TGTGCCAGCATATCTCTGGGGGCTAGCGGGAGCGGGGGCGAGCAGTACTTC.

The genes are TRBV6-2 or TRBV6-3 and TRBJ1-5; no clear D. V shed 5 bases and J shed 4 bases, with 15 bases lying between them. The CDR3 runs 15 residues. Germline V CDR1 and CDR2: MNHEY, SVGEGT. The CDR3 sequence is CASSRTRAVNQPQHF. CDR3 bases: TGTGCCAGCAGTCGAACACGGGCCGTAAATCAGCCCCAGCATTTT.

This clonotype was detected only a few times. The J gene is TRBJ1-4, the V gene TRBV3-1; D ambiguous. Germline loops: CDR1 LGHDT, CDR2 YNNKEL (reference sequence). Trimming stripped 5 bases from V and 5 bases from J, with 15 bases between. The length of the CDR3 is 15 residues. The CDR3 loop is CASSISGSVNEKLFF. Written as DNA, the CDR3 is TGTGCCAGCAGCATTTCTGGGTCTGTAAATGAAAAACTGTTTTTT.

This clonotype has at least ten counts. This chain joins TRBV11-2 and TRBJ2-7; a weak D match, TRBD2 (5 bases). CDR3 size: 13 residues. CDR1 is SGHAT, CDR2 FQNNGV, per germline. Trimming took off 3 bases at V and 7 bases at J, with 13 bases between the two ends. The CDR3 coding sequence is TGTGCCAGCAGCTTGGTACCATGGGAGGAGCAGTACTTC. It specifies CASSLVPWEEQYF.

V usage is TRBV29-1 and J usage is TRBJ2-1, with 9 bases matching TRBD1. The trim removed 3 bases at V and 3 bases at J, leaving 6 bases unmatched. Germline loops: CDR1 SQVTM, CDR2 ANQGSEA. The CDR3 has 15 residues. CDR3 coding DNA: TGCAGCGTTGACAGGGGACAGGGAAACTACAATGAGCAGTTCTTC. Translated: CSVDRGQGNYNEQFF.

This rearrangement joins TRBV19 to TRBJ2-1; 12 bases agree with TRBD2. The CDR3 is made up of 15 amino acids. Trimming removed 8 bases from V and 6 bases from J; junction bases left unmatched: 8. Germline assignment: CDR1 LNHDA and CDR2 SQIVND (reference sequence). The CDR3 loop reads CASPLTSGSVNEQFF. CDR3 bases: TGTGCCAGTCCTTTGACTAGCGGGAGTGTCAATGAGCAGTTCTTC.

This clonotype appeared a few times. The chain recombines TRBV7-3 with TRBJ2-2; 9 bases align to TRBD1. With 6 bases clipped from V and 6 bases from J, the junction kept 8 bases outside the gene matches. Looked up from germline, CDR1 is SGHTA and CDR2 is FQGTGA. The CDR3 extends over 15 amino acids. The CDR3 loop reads CASSRTGGIAGELFF. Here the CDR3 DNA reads TGTGCCAGCAGTCGTACAGGGGGCATCGCCGGGGAGCTGTTTTTT.

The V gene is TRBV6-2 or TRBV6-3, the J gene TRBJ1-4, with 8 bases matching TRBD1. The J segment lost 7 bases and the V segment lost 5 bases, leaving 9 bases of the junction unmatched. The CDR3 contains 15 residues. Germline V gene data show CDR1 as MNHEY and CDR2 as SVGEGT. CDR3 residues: CASSGRTGLGEKLFF. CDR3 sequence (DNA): TGTGCCAGCAGTGGGCGGACAGGGTTAGGTGAAAAACTGTTTTTT.

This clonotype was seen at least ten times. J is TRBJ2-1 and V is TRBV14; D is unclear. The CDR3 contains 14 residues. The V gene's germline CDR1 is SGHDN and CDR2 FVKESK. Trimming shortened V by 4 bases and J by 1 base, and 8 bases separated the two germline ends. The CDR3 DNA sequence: TGTGCCAGCAGCCCTTGGGAATCCTACAATGAGCAGTTCTTC. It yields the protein CASSPWESYNEQFF.

CDR3 loop: CASSIDRGLTTDTQYF. The DNA for the CDR3 is TGTGCCAGCAGCATCGACAGGGGGCTGACTACAGATACGCAGTATTTT. The rearrangement uses TRBV5-6 and TRBJ2-3, with 10 bases matching TRBD1. With 4 bases clipped from V and 3 bases from J, the junction kept 8 bases outside the gene matches. This CDR3 comprises 16 residues. Germline V gene lookup returns CDR1 SGHDT and CDR2 YYEEEE.

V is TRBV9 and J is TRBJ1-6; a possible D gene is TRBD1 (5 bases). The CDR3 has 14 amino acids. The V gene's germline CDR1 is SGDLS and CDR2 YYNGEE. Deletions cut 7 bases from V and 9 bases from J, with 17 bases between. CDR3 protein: CASLEEGAGSPLHF. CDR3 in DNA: TGTGCCAGCCTCGAAGAAGGGGCGGGTTCACCCCTCCACTTT.

The CDR3: CASSRNGEGAFF. The CDR3 DNA reads as TGTGCCAGCAGCCGAAACGGGGAGGGTGCTTTCTTT. J is TRBJ1-1 and V is TRBV11-2; D gene ambiguous. CDR3 length: 12 residues. Looked up from germline, CDR1 is SGHAT and CDR2 is FQNNGV. V was clipped by 5 bases and J by 11 bases, with 15 bases between them.

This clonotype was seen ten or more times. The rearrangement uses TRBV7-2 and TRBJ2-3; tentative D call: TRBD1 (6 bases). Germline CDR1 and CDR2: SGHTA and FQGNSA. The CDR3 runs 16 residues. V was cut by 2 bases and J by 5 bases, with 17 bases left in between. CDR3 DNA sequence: TGTGCCAGCAGCTTACGTATCGGCGCCAGGGGAGATACGCAGTATTTT. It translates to CASSLRIGARGDTQYF.

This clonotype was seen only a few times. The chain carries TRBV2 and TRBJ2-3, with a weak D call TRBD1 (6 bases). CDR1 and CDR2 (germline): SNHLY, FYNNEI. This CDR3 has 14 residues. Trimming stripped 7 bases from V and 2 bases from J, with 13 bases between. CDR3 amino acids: CASTSGAYTDTQYF. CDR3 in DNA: TGTGCCAGCACGTCAGGGGCCTACACAGATACGCAGTATTTT.

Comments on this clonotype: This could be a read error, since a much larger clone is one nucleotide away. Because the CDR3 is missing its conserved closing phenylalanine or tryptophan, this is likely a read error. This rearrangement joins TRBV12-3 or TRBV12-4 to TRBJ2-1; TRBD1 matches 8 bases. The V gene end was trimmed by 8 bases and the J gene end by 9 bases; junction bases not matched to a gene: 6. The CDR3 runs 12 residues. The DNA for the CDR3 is TGTGCCAGCGGACCAGGGGGCAGTGAGCAGTTCCTC. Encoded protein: CASGPGGSEQFL.

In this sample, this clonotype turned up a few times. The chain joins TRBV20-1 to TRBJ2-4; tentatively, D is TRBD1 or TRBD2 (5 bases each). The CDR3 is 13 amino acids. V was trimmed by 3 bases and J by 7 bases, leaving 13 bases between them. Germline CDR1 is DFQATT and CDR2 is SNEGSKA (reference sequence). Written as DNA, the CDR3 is TGCAGTGCTAGTCCGCCAGGGAGCAACATTCAGTACTTC. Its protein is CSASPPGSNIQYF.

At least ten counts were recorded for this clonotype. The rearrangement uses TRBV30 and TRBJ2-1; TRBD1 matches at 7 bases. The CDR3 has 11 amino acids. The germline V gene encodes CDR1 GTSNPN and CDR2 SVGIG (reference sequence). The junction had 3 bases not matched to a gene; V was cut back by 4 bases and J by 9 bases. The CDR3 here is CAWKTGSEQFF. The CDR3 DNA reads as TGTGCCTGGAAGACAGGGAGTGAGCAGTTCTTC. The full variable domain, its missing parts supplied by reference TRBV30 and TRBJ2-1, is SQTIHQWPATLVQPVGSPLSLECTVEGTSNPNLYWYRQAAGRGLQLLFYSVGIGQISSEVPQNLSASRPQDRQFILSSKKLLLSDSGFYLCAWKTGSEQFFGPGTRLTVL.

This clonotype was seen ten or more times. Written as DNA, the CDR3 is TGTGCCAGCAGCTTAGGGTTGGGGCGGGATGAGCAGTTCTTC. Encoded protein: CASSLGLGRDEQFF. The chain combines TRBV7-3 with TRBJ2-1; D possibly uses TRBD1 or TRBD2 (5 bases each). The V gene's germline CDR1 is SGHTA and CDR2 FQGTGA. V lost 2 bases and J lost 8, with 13 bases in between. This CDR3 is built from 14 residues.

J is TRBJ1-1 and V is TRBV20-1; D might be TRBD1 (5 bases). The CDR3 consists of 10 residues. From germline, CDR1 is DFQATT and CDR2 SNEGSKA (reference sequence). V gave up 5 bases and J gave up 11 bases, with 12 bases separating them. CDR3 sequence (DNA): TGCAGTGCTTGGAGCTGGGGGGCTTTCTTT. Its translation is CSAWSWGAFF.